This T cell receptor (beta chain) stems from a study of early T cells in non-severe SARS-CoV-2 infection. This CDR3 has 13 residues. V gave up 5 bases and J gave up 7 bases, with 12 bases separating them. Each CDR3 protein is one row after TCRdb ran MiXCR on the 5' RACE reads. Among 25,000 to 35,000 distinct CDR3 sequences listed, roughly 5.4% were seen once. This clonotype qualifies as medium-sized. The TCR originated in an adult who was a healthcare worker with PCR-confirmed SARS-CoV-2 infection or an uninfected control (not recorded which). The chain has TRBV12-3 or TRBV12-4 and TRBJ1-5, with D tentatively TRBD1 (5 bases). Sequenced: whole blood. Here the CDR3 reads CASSGRVAQPQHF. CDR3 nucleotides: TGTGCCAGCAGTGGCAGGGTAGCCCAGCCCCAGCATTTT.